Detailed here is one TCR beta chain. The CDR3 totals 18 residues. V was pared by 5 bases and J by 5 bases, with 18 bases of the junction left unmatched. Germline V gene data show CDR1 as SEHNR and CDR2 as FQNEAQ (reference sequence). These data are taken from a study of cytomegalovirus exposure and HLA in healthy donors. The PCR ran on 60 Vbeta and 13 Jbeta primers. The assay was immunoSEQ multiplex PCR, and TCRdb's table has in-frame clones only and misses some. The table lists around 150,000 clones, 70% to 90% of them singletons. The TCR originated in a middle-aged man in good health and CMV-seronegative. The chain joins TRBV7-9 to TRBJ2-1; 7 bases fit TRBD1. The sequencing input was PBMCs. In DNA form, the CDR3 reads TGTGCCAGCAGCCCGCTACAGGGGAGAGGGGAACTACACAATGAGCAGTTCTTC. Translation: CASSPLQGRGELHNEQFF.